This T cell receptor (beta chain) was documented in a study of T cell repertoires in cytomegalovirus infection. Germline V CDR1 and CDR2: MNHEY, SMNVEV (reference sequence). The CDR3 totals 14 residues. V lost 5 bases to trimming and J lost 2 bases; unmatched junction nucleotides: 6. Via MiXCR, TCRdb re-called the reads, giving one row per CDR3 protein. This sample has 800,000 to 950,000 distinct CDR3 sequences, with roughly 33% found just once. In its sample, this clonotype was seen a few times. What it binds is unknown. Study conclusions and caveats: Cumulative public TCR beta family frequency identified carriers of CMV plus the relevant HLA. In two of eight donors, the top clonotype was HLA-C-restricted CMV-specific.

Sample: cultured CD8+ T cells from PBMCs, taken from culture after CMV antigen stimulation. The TCR comes from a human donor in good health (CMV status not recorded). Some clones in this sample may be carry-over from other donors' samples. V usage is TRBV27 and J usage is TRBJ2-7, with 7 bases fitting TRBD1. The chain's CDR3 is CASSHRGSTYEQYF. The CDR3 DNA reads as TGTGCCAGCAGTCACAGGGGTTCCACCTACGAGCAGTACTTC.